This TCR beta chain was found in a study of control samples from healthy donors and cancer patients. Sequencing used immunoSEQ multiplex PCR; TCRdb keeps in-frame clones, though not all of them. This table holds about 82,000 clones, 70% to 90% found once. This clone has just a few counts. The CDR3 sequence is 17 residues long. Germline assignment: CDR1 KGHDR and CDR2 SFDVKD. J was trimmed by 5 bases and V by 4 bases; bases with no gene match: 13. The sequence was obtained from a man over 45 in good health. The sample taken for sequencing was blood. This chain uses TRBV24-1 with TRBJ2-5, with TRBD1 identical over 9 bases. The CDR3 spells CATSDSAPGQGMETQYF. CDR3 nucleotide sequence: TGTGCCACCAGTGACTCTGCCCCTGGACAGGGGATGGAGACCCAGTACTTC.